Listed below are T cell receptor beta chains from one sample, sequenced in a study of blood T cell repertoires in COVID-19. Sequenced by immunoSEQ multiplex PCR; TCRdb stores in-frame clones only, minus some. The table shows some 420,000 clones, with around 89% occurring only once. Sequenced: PBMCs or T cells enriched from blood (not recorded which). These receptors were taken from a man aged 30-40 years who had recovered from COVID-19. Both conserved end residues are part of each CDR3. Each record gives: V gene, J gene, D gene, clone size, CDR3 DNA, CDR3 protein. A D gene is named only where the DNA matches it firmly. Only some rows state a clone size, as once, few, many or a class for expanded clones.

TRBV28	TRBJ1-3	.	once	TGTGCCAGCCTCCAGGGGCCATCTGGAAACACCATATATTTT	CASLQGPSGNTIYF
TRBV11-2	TRBJ2-7	.	.	TGTGCCAGCAATCAGGGAACCACCTACGAGCAGTACTTC	CASNQGTTYEQYF
TRBV6-5	TRBJ2-7	.	.	TGTGCCAGCAGTTACTCGATGGCGGACTACGAGCAGTACTTC	CASSYSMADYEQYF
TRBV30	TRBJ2-2	.	.	TGTGCCTGGAGCGGATCCTCACGGGGTTTAGCCACCGGGGAGCTGTTTTTT	CAWSGSSRGLATGELFF
TRBV18	TRBJ2-7	TRBD2	.	TGTGCCAGCTCATATGAAAGGACTAGCGGGAGGACCTTTGGGGGCGAGCAGTACTTC	CASSYERTSGRTFGGEQYF
TRBV18	TRBJ1-3	.	once	TGTGCCAGCTCAGATAAGACGGGGTACTCTGGAAACACCATATATTTT	CASSDKTGYSGNTIYF
TRBV5-1	TRBJ2-7	.	.	TGCGCCAGCAGCTTGGACAATTCCTACGAGCAGTACTTC	CASSLDNSYEQYF
TRBV11-2	TRBJ2-3	TRBD2	.	TGTGCCAGCAGCTCGAACCCGGGACTAGTCACAGATACGCAGTATTTT	CASSSNPGLVTDTQYF
TRBV7-7	TRBJ1-2	.	.	TGTGCTAGCAGCTTCGACAGTTACATCTATGGCTACACCTTC	CASSFDSYIYGYTF
TRBV4-1	TRBJ1-2	.	.	TGCGCCAGCAGCCAAGCGGGGGGCCAGGGCTATGGCTACACCTTC	CASSQAGGQGYGYTF
TRBV18	TRBJ2-7	TRBD1	.	TGTGCCAGCTCACCGGGACAGGGAACCCACGAGCAGTACTTC	CASSPGQGTHEQYF
TRBV29-1	TRBJ2-5	TRBD2	.	TGCAGCGCCGAGATAGCGGGGGGCGGGGAGACCCAGTACTTC	CSAEIAGGGETQYF
TRBV10-2	TRBJ2-1	TRBD2	.	TGCGCCAGCGGGATAGCGGGAGCGGGAATCTACAATGAGCAGTTCTTC	CASGIAGAGIYNEQFF
TRBV11-2	TRBJ2-1	.	.	TGTGCCAGCAGTATCGAGGGCAATGAGCAGTTCTTC	CASSIEGNEQFF
TRBV10-3	TRBJ1-2	.	.	TGTGCCATCAGTGATTATGACCGGGACTATGGCTACACCTTC	CAISDYDRDYGYTF
TRBV14	TRBJ2-7	TRBD1	once	TGTGCCAGCAGCCGGTTACAGGGGATCGGCTATATAGGGGAGCAGTACTTC	CASSRLQGIGYIGEQYF